This T cell receptor beta chain is from a study of CD8+CD57+ T cells in acquired aplastic anemia. TCR beta VDJ combinations and CDR3 sequences were profiled from genomic DNA. TCRdb re-derived calls from the reads in MiXCR, one entry per CDR3 protein. The table has a few hundred thousand distinct CDR3 sequences, about a third seen once; the top ten hold roughly 0.8%. Sequenced patients had shown CD8+CD57+ cell expansion by flow cytometry. All participating patients were living with severe acquired aplastic anemia. Turning to this clonotype: Its specificity is not known.

Study observations and caveats: The same twenty-nine CD8+ CDR3 sequences occurred in patients and in controls.

The sequenced material came from sorted CD4+, CD8+, or CD8+CD57+ T cells (not recorded which) from PBMCs. This sequence originates from a human donor with aplastic anemia.

CDR3 loop: CAWSYGLDRGYTF. CDR3 DNA: TGTGCCTGGAGTTACGGACTCGACAGGGGCTACACCTTC. V and J are TRBV30 and TRBJ1-2; D possibly corresponds to TRBD1 (6 bases). The germline CDR1 and CDR2 sequences are GTSNPN and SVGIG (reference sequence). The CDR3 runs 13 residues. Deletions cut 2 bases from V and 8 bases from J, with 15 bases between.